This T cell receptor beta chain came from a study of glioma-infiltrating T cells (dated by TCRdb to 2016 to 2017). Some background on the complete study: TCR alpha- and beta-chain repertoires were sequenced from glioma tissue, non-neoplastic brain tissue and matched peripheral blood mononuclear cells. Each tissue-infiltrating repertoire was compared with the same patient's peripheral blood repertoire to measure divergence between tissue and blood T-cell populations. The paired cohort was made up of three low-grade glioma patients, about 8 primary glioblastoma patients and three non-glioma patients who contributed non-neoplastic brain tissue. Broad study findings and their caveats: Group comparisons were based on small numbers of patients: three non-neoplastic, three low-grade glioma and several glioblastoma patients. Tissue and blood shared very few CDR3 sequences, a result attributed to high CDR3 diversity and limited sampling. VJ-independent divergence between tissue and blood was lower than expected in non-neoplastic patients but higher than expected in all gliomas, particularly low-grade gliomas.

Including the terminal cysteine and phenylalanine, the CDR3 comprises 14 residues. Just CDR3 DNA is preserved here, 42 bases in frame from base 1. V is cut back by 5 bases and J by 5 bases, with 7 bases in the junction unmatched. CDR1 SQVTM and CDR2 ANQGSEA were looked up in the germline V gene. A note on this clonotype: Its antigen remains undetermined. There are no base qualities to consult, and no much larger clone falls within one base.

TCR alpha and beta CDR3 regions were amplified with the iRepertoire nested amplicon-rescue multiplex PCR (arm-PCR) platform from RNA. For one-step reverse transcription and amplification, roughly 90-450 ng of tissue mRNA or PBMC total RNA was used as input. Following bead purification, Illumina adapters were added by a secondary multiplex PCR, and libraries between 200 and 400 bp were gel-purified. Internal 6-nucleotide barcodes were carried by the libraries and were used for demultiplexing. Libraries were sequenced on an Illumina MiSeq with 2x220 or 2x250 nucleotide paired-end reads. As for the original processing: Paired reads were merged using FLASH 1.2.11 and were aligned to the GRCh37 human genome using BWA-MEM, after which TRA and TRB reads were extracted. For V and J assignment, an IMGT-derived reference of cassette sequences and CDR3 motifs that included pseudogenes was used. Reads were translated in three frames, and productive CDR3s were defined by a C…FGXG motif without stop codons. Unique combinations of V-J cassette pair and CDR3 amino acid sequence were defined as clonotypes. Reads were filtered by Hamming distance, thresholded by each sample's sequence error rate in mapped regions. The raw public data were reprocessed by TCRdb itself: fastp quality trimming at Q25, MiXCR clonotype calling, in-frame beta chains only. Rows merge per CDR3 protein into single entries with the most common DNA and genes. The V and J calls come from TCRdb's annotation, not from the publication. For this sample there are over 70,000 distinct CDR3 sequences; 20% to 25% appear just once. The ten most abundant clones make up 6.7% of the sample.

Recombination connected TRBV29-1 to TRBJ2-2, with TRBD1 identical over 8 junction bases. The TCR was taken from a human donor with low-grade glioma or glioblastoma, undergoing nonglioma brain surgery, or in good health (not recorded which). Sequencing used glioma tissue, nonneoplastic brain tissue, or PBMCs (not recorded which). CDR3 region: CSVCRGHETGELFF. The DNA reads TGCAGCGTTTGCAGGGGGCATGAGACCGGGGAGCTGTTTTTT.